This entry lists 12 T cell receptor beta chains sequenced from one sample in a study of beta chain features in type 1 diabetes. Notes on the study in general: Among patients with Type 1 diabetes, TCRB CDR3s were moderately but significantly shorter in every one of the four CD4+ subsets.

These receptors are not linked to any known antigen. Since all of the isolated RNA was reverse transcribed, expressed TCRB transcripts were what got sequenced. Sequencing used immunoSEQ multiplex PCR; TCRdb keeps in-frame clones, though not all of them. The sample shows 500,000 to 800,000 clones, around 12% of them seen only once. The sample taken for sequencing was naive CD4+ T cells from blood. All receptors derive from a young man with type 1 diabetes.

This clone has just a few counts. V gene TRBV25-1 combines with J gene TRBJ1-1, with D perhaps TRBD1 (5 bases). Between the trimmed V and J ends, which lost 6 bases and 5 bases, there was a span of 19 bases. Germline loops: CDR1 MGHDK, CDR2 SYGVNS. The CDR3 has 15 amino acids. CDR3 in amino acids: CASRIDWGLGTEAFF. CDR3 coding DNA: TGTGCCAGCAGGATCGATTGGGGCTTGGGAACTGAAGCTTTCTTT. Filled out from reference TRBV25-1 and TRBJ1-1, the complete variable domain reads EADIYQTPRYLVIGTGKKITLECSQTMGHDKMYWYQQDPGMELHLIHYSYGVNSTEKGDLSSESTVSRIRTEHFPLTLESARPSHTSQYLCASRIDWGLGTEAFFGQGTRLTVV.

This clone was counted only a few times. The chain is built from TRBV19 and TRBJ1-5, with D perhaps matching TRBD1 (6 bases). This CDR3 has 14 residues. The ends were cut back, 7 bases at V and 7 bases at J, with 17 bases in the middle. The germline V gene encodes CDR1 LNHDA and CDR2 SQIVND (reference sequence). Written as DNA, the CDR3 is TGTGCCAGTAATCGGGGGGCGGTCGACCAGCCCCAGCATTTT. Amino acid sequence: CASNRGAVDQPQHF.

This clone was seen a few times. This CDR3 reads CASSRTDSSYEQYF. In nucleotides, the CDR3 is TGTGCCAGTAGTAGGACAGACTCCTCCTACGAGCAGTACTTC. The rearrangement joins TRBV19 to TRBJ2-7; TRBD1 is a possible D gene (6 bases). Trimming removed 4 bases at V and 0 bases at J, with 10 bases between. Germline CDR1 is LNHDA and CDR2 is SQIVND (reference sequence). CDR3 length: 14 amino acids. Full variable domain (rest looked up from reference TRBV19 and TRBJ2-7): DGGITQSPKYLFRKEGQNVTLSCEQNLNHDAMYWYRQDPGQGLRLIYYSQIVNDFQKGDIAEGYSVSREKKESFPLTVTSAQKNPTAFYLCASSRTDSSYEQYFGPGTRLTVT.

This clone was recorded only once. CDR3 in amino acids: CASSVSSGSVSPDTQYF. CDR3 in DNA: TGTGCCAGCAGCGTATCATCGGGGAGTGTCAGTCCAGATACGCAGTATTTT. The chain combines TRBV9 with TRBJ2-3; TRBD2 is a possible D gene (5 bases). This CDR3 has 17 amino acids. The germline V and J ends were trimmed by 1 base and 4 bases, with 19 bases remaining between them. Germline assignment: CDR1 SGDLS and CDR2 YYNGEE.

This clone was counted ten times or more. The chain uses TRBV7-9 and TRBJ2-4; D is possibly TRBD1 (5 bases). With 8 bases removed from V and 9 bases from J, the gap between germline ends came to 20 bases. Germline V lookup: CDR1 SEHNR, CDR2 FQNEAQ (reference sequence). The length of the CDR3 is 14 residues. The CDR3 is CASASLGSRGIQYF. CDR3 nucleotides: TGTGCCAGCGCGAGTCTAGGGTCAAGGGGCATTCAGTACTTC.

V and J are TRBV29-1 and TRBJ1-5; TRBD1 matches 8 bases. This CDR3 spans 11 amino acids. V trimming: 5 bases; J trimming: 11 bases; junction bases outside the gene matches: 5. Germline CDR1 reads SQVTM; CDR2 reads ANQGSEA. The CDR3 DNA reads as TGCAGCGTTACCCTGGGACAGGCCCAGCATTTT. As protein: CSVTLGQAQHF.

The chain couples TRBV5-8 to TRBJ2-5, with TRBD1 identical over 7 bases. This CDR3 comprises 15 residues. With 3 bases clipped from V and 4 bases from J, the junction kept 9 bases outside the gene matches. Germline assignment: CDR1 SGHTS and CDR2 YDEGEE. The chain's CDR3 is CASSWVTGVGETQYF. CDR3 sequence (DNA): TGTGCCAGCAGCTGGGTTACAGGGGTTGGAGAGACCCAGTACTTC.

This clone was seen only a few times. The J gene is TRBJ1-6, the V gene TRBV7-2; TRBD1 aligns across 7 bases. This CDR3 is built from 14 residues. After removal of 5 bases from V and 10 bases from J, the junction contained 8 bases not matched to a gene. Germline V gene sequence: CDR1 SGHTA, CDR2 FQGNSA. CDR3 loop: CASSERQGRSPLHF. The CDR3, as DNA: TGTGCCAGCAGCGAGCGACAGGGACGGTCACCCCTCCACTTT.

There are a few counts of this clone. The CDR3 DNA sequence: TGTGCCAGCAGTGTTGGGTCGGAGACCCAGTACTTC. Its translation is CASSVGSETQYF. The V and J genes are TRBV2 and TRBJ2-5; unclear D gene. Germline V gene lookup returns CDR1 SNHLY and CDR2 FYNNEI. CDR3 size: 12 residues. Between the trimmed V and J ends, which lost 4 bases and 5 bases, there was a span of 8 bases.

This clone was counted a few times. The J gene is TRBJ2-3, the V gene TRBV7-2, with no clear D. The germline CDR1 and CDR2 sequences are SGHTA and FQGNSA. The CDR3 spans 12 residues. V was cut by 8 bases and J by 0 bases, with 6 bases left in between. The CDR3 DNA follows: TGTGCCAGCGGTGCTAGCACAGATACGCAGTATTTT. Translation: CASGASTDTQYF.

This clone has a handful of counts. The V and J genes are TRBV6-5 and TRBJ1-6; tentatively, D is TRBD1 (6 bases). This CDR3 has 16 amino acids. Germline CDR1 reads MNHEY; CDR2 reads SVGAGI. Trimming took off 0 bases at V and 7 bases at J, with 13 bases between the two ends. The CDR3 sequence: CASSYSADSDNSPLHF. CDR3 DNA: TGTGCCAGCAGTTACTCTGCGGACAGCGACAATTCACCCCTCCACTTT.

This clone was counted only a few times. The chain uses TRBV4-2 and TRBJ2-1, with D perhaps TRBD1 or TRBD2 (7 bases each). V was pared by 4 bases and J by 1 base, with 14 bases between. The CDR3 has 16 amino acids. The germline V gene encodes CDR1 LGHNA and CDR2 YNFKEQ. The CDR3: CASSPNRGGSYNEQFF. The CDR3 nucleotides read TGTGCCAGCAGCCCCAACAGGGGAGGGTCCTACAATGAGCAGTTCTTC.